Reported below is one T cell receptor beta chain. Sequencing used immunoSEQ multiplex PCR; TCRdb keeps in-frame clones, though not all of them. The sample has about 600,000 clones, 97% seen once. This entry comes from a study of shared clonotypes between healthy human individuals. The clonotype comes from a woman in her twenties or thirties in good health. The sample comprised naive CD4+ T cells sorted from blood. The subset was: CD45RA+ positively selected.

CDR3: CASTDRVLSYEQYF. The CDR3, as DNA: TGTGCCAGCACTGACAGGGTCCTCTCCTACGAGCAGTACTTC. The chain uses TRBV2 and TRBJ2-7, with TRBD1 matching over 7 bases. This CDR3 is 14 amino acids long. CDR1 is SNHLY, CDR2 FYNNEI, per germline. Trimming at V came to 7 bases and at J to 0 bases, leaving 6 bases not matched to a gene.